This T cell receptor beta chain was captured by sequencing in a study of shared clonotypes between healthy human individuals. Study findings and constraints: Researchers sampled only blood; tissue repertoires likely differ. Estimated richness values were generally larger in naive subsets than in memory subsets. Among non-shared clonotypes, generation probabilities were lower than among those shared by all four donors. The represented genetic and exposure-history diversity was limited by the small number of donors.

Only one count was recorded for this clone. No antigen is known for it. Sequencing was performed with immunoSEQ multiplex PCR; in TCRdb, only in-frame clones are kept and a portion is missing. The data hold a few hundred thousand clones, with over 95% observed a single time. CD45RO negativity and positive selection for CCR7 defined naive CD8 cells, a population that excluded terminally differentiated effector memory CD45RA+ cells. Germline V gene lookup returns CDR1 MNHEY and CDR2 SMNVEV (reference sequence). V was pared by 2 bases and J by 3 bases, with 17 bases between. This CDR3 contains 16 residues.

The sequenced material came from naive CD8+ T cells sorted from blood. The chain uses TRBV27 and TRBJ2-7; D may be TRBD2 (5 bases). The origin of this receptor is a woman aged 25 to 39 in good health. CDR3 sequence (DNA): TGTGCCAGCAGTTTAATTAGCCGAGGGATGGGCTACGAGCAGTACTTC. Amino acids: CASSLISRGMGYEQYF.